The present entry profiles one TCR beta chain with its context. This sample stems from a study of blood T cell repertoires in COVID-19. Study background: From T cells, B-cell-depleted T cells, or PBMCs came the material, which was cDNA or gDNA.

The germline gives CDR1 SEHNR, CDR2 FQNEAQ (reference sequence). With 7 bases removed from V and 4 bases from J, the gap between germline ends came to 11 bases. This CDR3 region has 13 residues. Repertoires were generated with immunoSEQ multiplex PCR, while TCRdb's copy carries only in-frame clones and drops some. The table records 65,000 to 95,000 clones, about four fifths of them present only once. The material sequenced was peripheral blood. This sequence was found in a human donor in a cohort sampled during active COVID-19. This chain connects TRBV7-9 to TRBJ2-1; possible D gene TRBD2, 6 bases. The CDR3 nucleotides are TGTGCCAGCACCCCCGCGGGGTACAATGAGCAGTTCTTC. It specifies CASTPAGYNEQFF.